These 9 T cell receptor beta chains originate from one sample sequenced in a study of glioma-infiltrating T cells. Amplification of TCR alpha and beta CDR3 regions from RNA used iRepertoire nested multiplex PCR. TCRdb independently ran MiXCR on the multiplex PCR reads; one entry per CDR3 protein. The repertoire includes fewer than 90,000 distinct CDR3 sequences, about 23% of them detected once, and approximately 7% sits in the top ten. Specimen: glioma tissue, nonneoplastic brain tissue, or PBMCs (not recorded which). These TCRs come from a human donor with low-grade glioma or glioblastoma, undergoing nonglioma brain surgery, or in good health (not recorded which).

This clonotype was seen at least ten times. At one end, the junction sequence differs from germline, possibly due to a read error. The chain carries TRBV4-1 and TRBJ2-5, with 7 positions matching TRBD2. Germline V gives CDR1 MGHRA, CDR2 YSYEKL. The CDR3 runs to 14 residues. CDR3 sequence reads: CASSQGTIQETQYF. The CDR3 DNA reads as TGTGCCAGCAGCCAAGGGACTATACAAGAGACCCAGTACTTC.

This CDR3 reads CASDPGTLIYNSPLHF. The DNA of the CDR3 is TGTGCCAGTGACCCGGGGACTCTAATTTATAATTCACCCCTCCACTTT. V gene TRBV2 combines with J gene TRBJ1-6, with D possibly matching TRBD1 (5 bases). Germline V lookup: CDR1 SNHLY, CDR2 FYNNEI. Trimming removed 9 bases at V and 4 bases at J, with 19 bases between. The CDR3 extends over 16 amino acids.

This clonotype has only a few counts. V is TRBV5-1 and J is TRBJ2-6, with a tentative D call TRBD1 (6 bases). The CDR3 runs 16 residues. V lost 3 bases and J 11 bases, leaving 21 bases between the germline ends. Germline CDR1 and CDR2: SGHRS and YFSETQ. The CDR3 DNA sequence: TGCGCCAGCAGCTCTGGACAGCCTCTAGGGCCTGACGTCCTGACTTTC. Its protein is CASSSGQPLGPDVLTF.

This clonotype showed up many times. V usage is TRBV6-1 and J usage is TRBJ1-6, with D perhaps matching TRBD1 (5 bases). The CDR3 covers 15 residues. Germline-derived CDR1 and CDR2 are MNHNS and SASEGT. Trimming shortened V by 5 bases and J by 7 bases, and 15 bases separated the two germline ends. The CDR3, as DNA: TGTGCCAGCAGTCGATTCCGGGACGGCAATTCACCCCTCCACTTT. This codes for CASSRFRDGNSPLHF.

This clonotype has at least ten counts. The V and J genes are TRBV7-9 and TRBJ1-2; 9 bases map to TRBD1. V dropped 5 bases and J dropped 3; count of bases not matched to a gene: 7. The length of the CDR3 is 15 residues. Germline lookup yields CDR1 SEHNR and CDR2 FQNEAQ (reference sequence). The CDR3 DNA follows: TGTGCCAGCAGCAACAGGGGGCTTAAGGACTATGGCTACACCTTC. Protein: CASSNRGLKDYGYTF.

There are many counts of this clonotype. The CDR3 DNA reads as TGCAGTGCTAGTTGGGGCTTGATCGATGGCTACACCTTC. Its protein product is CSASWGLIDGYTF. The chain recombines TRBV20-1 with TRBJ1-2, with TRBD1 as a possible D gene (5 bases). Per the germline V gene, CDR1 is DFQATT and CDR2 is SNEGSKA (reference sequence). This CDR3 region has 13 residues. The V gene lost 3 bases and the J gene lost 6 bases, with 14 bases spanning the gap.

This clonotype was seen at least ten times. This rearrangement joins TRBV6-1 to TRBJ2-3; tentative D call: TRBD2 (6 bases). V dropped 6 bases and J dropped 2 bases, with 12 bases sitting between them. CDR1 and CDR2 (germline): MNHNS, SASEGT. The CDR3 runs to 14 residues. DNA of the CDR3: TGTGCCAGCAGGGCCGGGACTTTCACAGATACGCAGTATTTT. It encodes CASRAGTFTDTQYF.

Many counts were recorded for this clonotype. The CDR3 bases are TGTGCCAGTAGTGCACCTCGCAGGAGGTCCTACAATGAGCAGTTCTTC. It specifies CASSAPRRRSYNEQFF. The chain is built from TRBV19 and TRBJ2-1; possible D gene TRBD2, 5 bases. Germline CDR1 and CDR2: LNHDA and SQIVND (reference sequence). There are 16 residues in the CDR3. The V end was cut by 5 bases, the J end by 1 base, with 15 bases between.

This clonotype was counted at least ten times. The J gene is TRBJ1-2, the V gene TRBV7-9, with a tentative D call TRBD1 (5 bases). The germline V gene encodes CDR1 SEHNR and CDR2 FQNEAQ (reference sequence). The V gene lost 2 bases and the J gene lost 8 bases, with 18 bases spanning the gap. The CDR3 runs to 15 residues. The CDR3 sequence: CASSLTTVQNGGYTF. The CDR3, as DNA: TGTGCCAGCAGCTTAACGACAGTTCAGAACGGGGGCTACACCTTC.